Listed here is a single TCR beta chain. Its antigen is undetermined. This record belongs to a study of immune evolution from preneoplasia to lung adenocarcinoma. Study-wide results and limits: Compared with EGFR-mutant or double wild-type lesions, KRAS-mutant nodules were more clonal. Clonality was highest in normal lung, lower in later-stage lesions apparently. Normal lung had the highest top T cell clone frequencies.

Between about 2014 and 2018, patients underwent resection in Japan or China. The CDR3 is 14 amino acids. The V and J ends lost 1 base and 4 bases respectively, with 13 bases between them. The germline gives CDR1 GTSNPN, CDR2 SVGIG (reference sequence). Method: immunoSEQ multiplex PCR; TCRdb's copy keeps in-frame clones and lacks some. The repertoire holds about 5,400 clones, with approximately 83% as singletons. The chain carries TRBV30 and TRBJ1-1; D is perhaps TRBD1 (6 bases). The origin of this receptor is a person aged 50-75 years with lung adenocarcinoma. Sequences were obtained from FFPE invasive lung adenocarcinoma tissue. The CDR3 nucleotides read TGTGCCTGGAGTGAGAACGACAGGAGCACTGAAGCTTTCTTT. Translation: CAWSENDRSTEAFF.